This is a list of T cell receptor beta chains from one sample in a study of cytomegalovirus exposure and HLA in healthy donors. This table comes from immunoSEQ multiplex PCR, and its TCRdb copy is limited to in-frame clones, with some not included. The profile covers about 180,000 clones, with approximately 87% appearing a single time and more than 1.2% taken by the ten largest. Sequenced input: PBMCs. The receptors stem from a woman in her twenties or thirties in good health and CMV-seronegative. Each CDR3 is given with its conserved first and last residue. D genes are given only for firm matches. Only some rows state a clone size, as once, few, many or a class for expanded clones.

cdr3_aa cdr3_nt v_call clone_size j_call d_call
CASSFTGQQYNEQFF TGTGCCAGCAGCTTTACGGGACAGCAGTACAATGAGCAGTTCTTC TRBV7-9 NA TRBJ2-1 TRBD1
CASSYWDRGGYTF TGTGCCAGCAGTTACTGGGACAGGGGTGGCTACACCTTC TRBV6-5 NA TRBJ1-2 TRBD1
CASSYSIQGKYGYTF TGTGCCAGCAGTTACTCGATACAGGGGAAATATGGCTACACCTTC TRBV6-5 NA TRBJ1-2 TRBD1
CASSGQGGNSPLHF TGTGCCAGCTCAGGACAGGGAGGGAATTCACCCCTCCACTTT TRBV18 NA TRBJ1-6 TRBD1
CASHTGGLGNQPQHF TGTGCCAGTCATACAGGGGGCCTGGGCAATCAGCCCCAGCATTTT TRBV19 few TRBJ1-5 TRBD1
CASWTGTSGGNEQFF TGTGCCAGCTGGACTGGGACTAGCGGGGGCAATGAGCAGTTCTTC TRBV6-5 NA TRBJ2-1 TRBD2
CASSPGANNEQFF TGTGCCAGCTCACCTGGGGCAAACAATGAGCAGTTCTTC TRBV18 NA TRBJ2-1 NA
CASSIGSSGGNEQFF TGTGCCAGTAGTATAGGGAGTAGCGGGGGCAATGAGCAGTTCTTC TRBV19 NA TRBJ2-1 TRBD2
CASRATEEQYF TGTGCCAGCAGGGCGACAGAGGAGCAGTACTTC TRBV2 NA TRBJ2-7 NA
CASSPRDREYNEQFF TGTGCCAGCAGCCCCCGGGACAGGGAATACAATGAGCAGTTCTTC TRBV7-9 NA TRBJ2-1 TRBD1
CASSSGATYGYTF TGTGCCAGCAGCTCAGGCGCGACCTATGGCTACACCTTC TRBV11-2 once TRBJ1-2 NA
CSVVRGNNEQFF TGCAGCGTTGTGCGGGGGAACAATGAGCAGTTCTTC TRBV29-1 NA TRBJ2-1 TRBD2
CAWSDSGTGGGRYEQYF TGTGCCTGGAGCGATTCCGGGACAGGGGGCGGGAGATACGAGCAGTACTTC TRBV30 once TRBJ2-7 TRBD1
CASTMEGAGELFF TGTGCCAGCACCATGGAAGGGGCCGGGGAGCTGTTTTTT TRBV2 few TRBJ2-2 NA
CASSLYPTGADTQYF TGTGCCAGCAGCCTATACCCGACAGGGGCAGATACGCAGTATTTT TRBV7-9 few TRBJ2-3 TRBD1
CASTGQGAFETQYF TGTGCCAGCACCGGACAGGGGGCGTTTGAGACCCAGTACTTC TRBV2 NA TRBJ2-5 TRBD1
CASSLGAGGTSTDTQYF TGTGCCAGCAGCTTAGGAGCGGGGGGGACTAGCACAGATACGCAGTATTTT TRBV7-6 NA TRBJ2-3 TRBD2
CASSPPTGAYGYTF TGTGCCAGTAGTCCACCGACAGGGGCCTATGGCTACACCTTC TRBV19 NA TRBJ1-2 TRBD1
CASSLGGPYNEQFF TGTGCCAGCAGTTTGGGGGGGCCGTACAATGAGCAGTTCTTC TRBV28 NA TRBJ2-1 NA
CASSLSVQRGLNEQFF TGTGCCAGCAGTTTATCTGTCCAAAGGGGGCTCAATGAGCAGTTCTTC TRBV27 NA TRBJ2-1 TRBD1
CASSRPRGVSNQPQHF TGTGCCAGTAGTAGACCCAGGGGTGTGAGCAATCAGCCCCAGCATTTT TRBV19 NA TRBJ1-5 NA
CASSWTKGNEQFF TGCGCCAGCAGCTGGACAAAAGGAAATGAGCAGTTCTTC TRBV5-1 NA TRBJ2-1 NA
CASSQTHPNTGELFF TGTGCCAGCAGTCAGACACACCCAAACACCGGGGAGCTGTTTTTT TRBV25-1 NA TRBJ2-2 NA
CASSLELADSYEQYF TGTGCCAGCAGCTTAGAACTAGCGGACTCCTACGAGCAGTACTTC TRBV7-6 NA TRBJ2-7 TRBD2
CASSQSARKNQPQHF TGCGCCAGCAGTCAATCAGCAAGAAAAAATCAGCCCCAGCATTTT TRBV23-1 NA TRBJ1-5 NA
CASSGPSGGAGEQYF TGTGCCAGCAGTGGACCTAGCGGGGGGGCAGGAGAGCAGTACTTC TRBV2 NA TRBJ2-7 TRBD2
CASSSRDRGNNSPLHF TGTGCCAGCAGCTCAAGGGACAGGGGAAACAATTCACCCCTCCACTTT TRBV13 NA TRBJ1-6 TRBD1
CASSLKTGIYEQYF TGTGCCAGCAGCTTAAAGACAGGCATTTACGAGCAGTACTTC TRBV7-6 NA TRBJ2-7 NA
CAWSVLLDSIYEQYF TGTGCCTGGAGTGTTTTATTGGACAGCATCTACGAGCAGTACTTC TRBV30 NA TRBJ2-7 NA
CASSAGHLDGYTF TGTGCCAGCAGCGCTGGACACTTGGATGGCTACACCTTC TRBV7-9 NA TRBJ1-2 NA
CASSLEAYSNQPQHF TGTGCCAGCAGCTTAGAAGCCTATAGCAATCAGCCCCAGCATTTT TRBV11-2 NA TRBJ1-5 NA
CASSEMGGTGANEQFF TGTGCCAGCAGCGAAATGGGTGGGACAGGGGCCAATGAGCAGTTCTTC TRBV6-1 NA TRBJ2-1 TRBD1
CASSLGREQYNEQFF TGCGCCAGCAGCTTGGGCCGGGAGCAGTACAATGAGCAGTTCTTC TRBV5-1 NA TRBJ2-1 NA
CASSIAAADSNQPQHF TGTGCCAGTAGTATAGCAGCGGCGGATAGCAATCAGCCCCAGCATTTT TRBV19 NA TRBJ1-5 NA
CASIDVAGVPEQFF TGTGCCAGCATCGATGTAGCGGGGGTCCCTGAGCAGTTCTTC TRBV2 NA TRBJ2-1 TRBD2
CASSLVGDSNYEQYF TGCGCCAGCAGCTTGGTGGGGGACAGCAACTACGAGCAGTACTTC TRBV5-1 NA TRBJ2-7 TRBD1
CASSIGGSPLHF TGTGCCAGTAGTATAGGGGGCTCACCCCTCCACTTT TRBV19 NA TRBJ1-6 NA
CASTGNRGRETQYF TGTGCCAGCACCGGGAACAGGGGGAGAGAGACCCAGTACTTC TRBV2 NA TRBJ2-5 TRBD1
CASTYSGGAGTGELFF TGTGCCAGCACCTATAGCGGGGGGGCAGGGACCGGGGAGCTGTTTTTT TRBV2 NA TRBJ2-2 TRBD2
CASSFQRGYEQYF TGCGCCAGCAGTTTTCAAAGGGGCTACGAGCAGTACTTC TRBV5-1 NA TRBJ2-7 NA
CASSQDPGGGYSNQPQHF TGTGCCAGCAGCCAAGATCCAGGGGGCGGTTATAGCAATCAGCCCCAGCATTTT TRBV4-2 NA TRBJ1-5 TRBD1
CASIRGRELFF TGTGCCAGTATTCGGGGGAGGGAGCTGTTTTTT TRBV19 NA TRBJ2-2 NA
CASSLGQGGYEQYF TGTGCCAGCAGCTTAGGACAGGGTGGGTACGAGCAGTACTTC TRBV7-8 NA TRBJ2-7 TRBD1
CASSRDKNYGYTF TGTGCCAGCAGCCGGGACAAGAACTATGGCTACACCTTC TRBV6-5 NA TRBJ1-2 NA
CASSHRSGLKSYEQYF TGCGCCAGCAGCCACCGATCGGGACTAAAGTCCTACGAGCAGTACTTC TRBV5-1 few TRBJ2-7 TRBD2
CASSLSGTSGGFDEQYF TGTGCCAGCAGCCTTTCCGGGACTAGCGGGGGGTTCGACGAGCAGTACTTC TRBV27 once TRBJ2-7 TRBD2
CASSLAPRQGPGSYEQYF TGTGCCAGCAGCTTAGCACCCCGCCAGGGGCCTGGCTCCTACGAGCAGTACTTC TRBV7-9 NA TRBJ2-7 NA
CASSSGQGAFNEQFF TGTGCCAGCAGTTCCGGACAGGGGGCATTCAATGAGCAGTTCTTC TRBV27 NA TRBJ2-1 TRBD1